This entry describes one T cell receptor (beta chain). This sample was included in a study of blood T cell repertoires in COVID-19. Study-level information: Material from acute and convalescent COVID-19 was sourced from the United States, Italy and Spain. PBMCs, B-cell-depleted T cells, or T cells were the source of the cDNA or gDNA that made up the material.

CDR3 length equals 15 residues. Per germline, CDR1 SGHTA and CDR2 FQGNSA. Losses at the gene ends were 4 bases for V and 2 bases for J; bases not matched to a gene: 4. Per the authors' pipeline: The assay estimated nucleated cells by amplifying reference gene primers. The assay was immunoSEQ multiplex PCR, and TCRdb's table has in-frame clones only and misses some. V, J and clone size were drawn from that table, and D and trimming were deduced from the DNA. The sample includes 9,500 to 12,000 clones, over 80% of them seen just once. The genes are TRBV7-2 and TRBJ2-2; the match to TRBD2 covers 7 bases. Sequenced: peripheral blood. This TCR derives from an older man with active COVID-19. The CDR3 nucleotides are TGTGCCAGCAGCTACCCTAGCGGCAACACCGGGGAGCTGTTTTTT. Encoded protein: CASSYPSGNTGELFF. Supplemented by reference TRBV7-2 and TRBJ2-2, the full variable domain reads GAGVSQSPSNKVTEKGKDVELRCDPISGHTALYWYRQSLGQGLEFLIYFQGNSAPDKSGLPSDRFSAERTGGSVSTLTIQRTQQEDSAVYLCASSYPSGNTGELFFGEGSRLTVL.